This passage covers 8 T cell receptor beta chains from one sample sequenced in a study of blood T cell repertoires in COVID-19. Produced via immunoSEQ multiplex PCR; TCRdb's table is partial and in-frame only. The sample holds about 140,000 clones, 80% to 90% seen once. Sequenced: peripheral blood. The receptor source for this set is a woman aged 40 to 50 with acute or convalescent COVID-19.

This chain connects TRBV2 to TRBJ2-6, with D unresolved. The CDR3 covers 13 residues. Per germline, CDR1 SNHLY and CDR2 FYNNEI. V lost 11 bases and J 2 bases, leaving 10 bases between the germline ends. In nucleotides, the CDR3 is TGTGCCGTTCAGGAAACTGGGGCCAACGTCCTGACTTTC. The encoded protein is CAVQETGANVLTF. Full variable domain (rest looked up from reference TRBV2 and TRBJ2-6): EPEVTQTPSHQVTQMGQEVILRCVPISNHLYFYWYRQILGQKVEFLVSFYNNEISEKSEIFDDQFSVERPDGSNFTLKIRSTKLEDSAMYFCAVQETGANVLTFGAGSRLTVL.

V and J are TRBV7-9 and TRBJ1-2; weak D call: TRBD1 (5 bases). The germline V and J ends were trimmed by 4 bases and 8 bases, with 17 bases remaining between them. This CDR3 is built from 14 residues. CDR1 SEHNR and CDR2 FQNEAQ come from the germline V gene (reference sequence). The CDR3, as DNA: TGTGCCAGCAGCTCCTCCGGGGGGATTGTAGGCTACACCTTC. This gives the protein CASSSSGGIVGYTF.

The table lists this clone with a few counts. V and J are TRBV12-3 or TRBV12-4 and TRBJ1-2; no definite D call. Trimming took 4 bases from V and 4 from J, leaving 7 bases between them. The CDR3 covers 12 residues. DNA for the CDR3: TGTGCCAGCAGTTCGGACTTCTATGGCTACACCTTC. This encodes CASSSDFYGYTF.

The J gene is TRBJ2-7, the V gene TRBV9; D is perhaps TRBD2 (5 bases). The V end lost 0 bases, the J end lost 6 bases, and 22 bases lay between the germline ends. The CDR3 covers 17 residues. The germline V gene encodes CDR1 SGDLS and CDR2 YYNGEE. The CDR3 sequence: CASSVERPRRTAREQYF. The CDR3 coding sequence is TGTGCCAGCAGCGTAGAGAGACCCCGGAGGACTGCCCGCGAGCAGTACTTC.

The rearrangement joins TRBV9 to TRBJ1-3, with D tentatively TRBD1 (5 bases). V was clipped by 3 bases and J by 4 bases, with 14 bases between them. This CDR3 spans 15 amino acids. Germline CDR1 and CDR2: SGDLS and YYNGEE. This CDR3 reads CASSGDFLGGNTIYF. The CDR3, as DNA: TGTGCCAGCAGCGGGGACTTTTTGGGAGGAAACACCATATATTTT.

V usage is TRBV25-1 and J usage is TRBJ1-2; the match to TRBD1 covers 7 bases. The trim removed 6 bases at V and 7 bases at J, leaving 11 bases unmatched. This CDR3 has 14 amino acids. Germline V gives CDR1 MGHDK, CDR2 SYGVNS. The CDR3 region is CASSPGQSLSGYTF. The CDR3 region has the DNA TGTGCCAGCAGCCCGGGACAGTCCCTGTCTGGCTACACCTTC.

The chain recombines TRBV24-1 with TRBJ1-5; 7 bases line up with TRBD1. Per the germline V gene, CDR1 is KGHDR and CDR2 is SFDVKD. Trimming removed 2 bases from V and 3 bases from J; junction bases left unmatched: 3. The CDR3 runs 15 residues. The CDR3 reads CATSDSTGANQPQHF. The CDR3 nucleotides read TGTGCCACCAGTGATTCCACAGGGGCCAATCAGCCCCAGCATTTT.

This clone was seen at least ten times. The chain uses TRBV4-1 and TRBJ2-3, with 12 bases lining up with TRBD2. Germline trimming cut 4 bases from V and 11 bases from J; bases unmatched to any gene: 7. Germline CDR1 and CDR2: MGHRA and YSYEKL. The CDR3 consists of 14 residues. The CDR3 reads CASSPRLAGVVQYF. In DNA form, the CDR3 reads TGCGCCAGCAGCCCCCGACTAGCGGGAGTAGTGCAGTATTTT.